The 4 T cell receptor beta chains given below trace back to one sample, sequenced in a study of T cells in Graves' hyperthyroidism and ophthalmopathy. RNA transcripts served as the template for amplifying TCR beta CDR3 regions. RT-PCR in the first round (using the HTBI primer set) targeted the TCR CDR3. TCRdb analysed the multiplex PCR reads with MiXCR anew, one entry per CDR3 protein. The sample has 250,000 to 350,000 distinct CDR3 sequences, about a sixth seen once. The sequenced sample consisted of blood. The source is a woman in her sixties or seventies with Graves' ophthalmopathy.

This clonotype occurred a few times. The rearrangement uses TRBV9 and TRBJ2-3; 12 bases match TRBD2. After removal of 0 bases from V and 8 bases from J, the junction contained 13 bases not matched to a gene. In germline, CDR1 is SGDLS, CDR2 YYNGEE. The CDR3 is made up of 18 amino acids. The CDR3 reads CASSVGGASGGAGGTQYF. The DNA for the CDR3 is TGTGCCAGCAGCGTAGGTGGGGCTAGCGGGGGGGCTGGTGGTACGCAGTATTTT.

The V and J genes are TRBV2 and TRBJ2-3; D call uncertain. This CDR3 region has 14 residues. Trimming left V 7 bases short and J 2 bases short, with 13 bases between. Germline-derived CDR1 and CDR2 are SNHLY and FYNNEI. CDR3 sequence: CASNNFQTTDTQYF. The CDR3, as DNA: TGTGCCAGCAACAACTTTCAAACCACAGATACGCAGTATTTT.

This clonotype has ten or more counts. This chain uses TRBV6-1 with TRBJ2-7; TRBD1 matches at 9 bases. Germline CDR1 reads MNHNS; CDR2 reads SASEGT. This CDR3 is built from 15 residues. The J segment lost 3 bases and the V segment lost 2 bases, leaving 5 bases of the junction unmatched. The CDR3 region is CASSEFLGQGYEQYF. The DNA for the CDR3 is TGTGCCAGCAGTGAATTTTTGGGACAGGGCTACGAGCAGTACTTC.

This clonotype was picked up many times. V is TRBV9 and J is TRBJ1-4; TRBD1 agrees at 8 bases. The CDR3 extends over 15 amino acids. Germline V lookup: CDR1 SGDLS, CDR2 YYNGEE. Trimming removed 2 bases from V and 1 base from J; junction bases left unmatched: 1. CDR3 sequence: CASSVGQGTNEKLFF. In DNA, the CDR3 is TGTGCCAGCAGCGTCGGACAGGGAACTAATGAAAAACTGTTTTTT.